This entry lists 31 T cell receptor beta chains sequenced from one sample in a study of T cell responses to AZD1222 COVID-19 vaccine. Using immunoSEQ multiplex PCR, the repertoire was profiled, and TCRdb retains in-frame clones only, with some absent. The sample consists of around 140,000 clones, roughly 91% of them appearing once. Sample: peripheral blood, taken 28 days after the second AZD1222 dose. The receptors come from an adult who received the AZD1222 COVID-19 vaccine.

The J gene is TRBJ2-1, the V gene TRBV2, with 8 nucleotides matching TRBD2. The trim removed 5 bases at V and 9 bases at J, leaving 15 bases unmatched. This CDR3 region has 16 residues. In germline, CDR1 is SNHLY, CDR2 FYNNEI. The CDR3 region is CASSLNPGLGRVEQFF. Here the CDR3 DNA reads TGTGCCAGCAGTTTAAATCCGGGACTAGGGAGGGTTGAGCAGTTCTTC.

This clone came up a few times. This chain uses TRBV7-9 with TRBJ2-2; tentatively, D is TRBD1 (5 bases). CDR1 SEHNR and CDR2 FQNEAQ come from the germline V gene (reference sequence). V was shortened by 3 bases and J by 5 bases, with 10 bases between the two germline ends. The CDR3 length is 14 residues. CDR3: CASSLTEGTGELFF. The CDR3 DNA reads TGTGCCAGCAGCTTGACAGAAGGGACCGGGGAGCTGTTTTTT.

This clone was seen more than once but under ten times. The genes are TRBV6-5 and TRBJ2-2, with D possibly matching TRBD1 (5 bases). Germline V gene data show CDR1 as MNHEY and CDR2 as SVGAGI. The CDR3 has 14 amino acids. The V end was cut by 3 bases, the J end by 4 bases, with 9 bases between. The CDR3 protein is CASSYDSGTGELFF. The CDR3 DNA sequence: TGTGCCAGCAGTTATGACAGTGGCACCGGGGAGCTGTTTTTT.

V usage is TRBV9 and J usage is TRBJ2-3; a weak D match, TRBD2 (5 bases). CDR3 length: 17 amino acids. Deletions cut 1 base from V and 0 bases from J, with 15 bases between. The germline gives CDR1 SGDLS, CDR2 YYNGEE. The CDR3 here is CASSVRWRADSTDTQYF. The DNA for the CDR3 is TGTGCCAGCAGCGTAAGGTGGCGGGCGGACAGCACAGATACGCAGTATTTT.

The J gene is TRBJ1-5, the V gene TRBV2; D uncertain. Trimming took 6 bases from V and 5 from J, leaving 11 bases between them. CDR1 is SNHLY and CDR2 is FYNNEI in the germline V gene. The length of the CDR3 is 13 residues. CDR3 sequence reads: CASRRQPDQPQHF. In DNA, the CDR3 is TGTGCCAGCAGAAGACAACCCGATCAGCCCCAGCATTTT.

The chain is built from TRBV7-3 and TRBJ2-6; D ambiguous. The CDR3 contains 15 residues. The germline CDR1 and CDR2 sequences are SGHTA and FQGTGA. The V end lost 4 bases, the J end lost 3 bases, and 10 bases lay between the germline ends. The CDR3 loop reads CASSSGPYGANVLTF. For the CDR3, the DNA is TGTGCCAGCAGCTCCGGACCTTATGGGGCCAACGTCCTGACTTTC.

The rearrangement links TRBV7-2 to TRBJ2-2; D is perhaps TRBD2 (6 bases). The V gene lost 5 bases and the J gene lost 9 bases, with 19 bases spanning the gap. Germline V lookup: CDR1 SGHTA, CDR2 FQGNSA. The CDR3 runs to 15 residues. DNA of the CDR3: TGTGCCAGCAGCCCAAAGGCGGGGTATGATAGGGAGCTGTTTTTT. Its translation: CASSPKAGYDRELFF.

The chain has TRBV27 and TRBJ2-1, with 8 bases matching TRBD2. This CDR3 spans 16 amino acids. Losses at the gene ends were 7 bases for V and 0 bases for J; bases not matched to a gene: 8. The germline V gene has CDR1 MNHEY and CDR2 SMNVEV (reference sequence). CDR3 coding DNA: TGTGCCAGCACCACCGTAGCGGGACGCTCCTACAATGAGCAGTTCTTC. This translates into CASTTVAGRSYNEQFF.

The CDR3 sequence: CASSGGVLAGTYEQYF. CDR3 nucleotide sequence: TGTGCCAGCTCCGGCGGTGTACTAGCGGGAACCTACGAGCAGTACTTC. The rearrangement uses TRBV18 and TRBJ2-7; 10 nucleotides line up with TRBD2. The CDR3 extends over 16 amino acids. The V gene's germline CDR1 is KGHSH and CDR2 LQKENI. J was trimmed by 2 bases and V by 6 bases; bases with no gene match: 10.

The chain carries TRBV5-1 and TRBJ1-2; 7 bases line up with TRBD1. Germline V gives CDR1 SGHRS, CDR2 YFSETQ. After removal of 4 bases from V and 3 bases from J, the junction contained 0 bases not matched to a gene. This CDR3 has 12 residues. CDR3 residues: CASSQGDYGYTF. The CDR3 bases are TGCGCCAGCAGCCAGGGGGACTATGGCTACACCTTC.

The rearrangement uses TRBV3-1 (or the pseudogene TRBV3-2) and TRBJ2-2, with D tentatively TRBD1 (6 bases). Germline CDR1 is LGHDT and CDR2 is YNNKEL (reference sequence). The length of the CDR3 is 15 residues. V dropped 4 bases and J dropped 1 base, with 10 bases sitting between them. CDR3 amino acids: CASSLWTENTGELFF. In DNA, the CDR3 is TGTGCCAGCAGCCTTTGGACAGAGAACACCGGGGAGCTGTTTTTT.

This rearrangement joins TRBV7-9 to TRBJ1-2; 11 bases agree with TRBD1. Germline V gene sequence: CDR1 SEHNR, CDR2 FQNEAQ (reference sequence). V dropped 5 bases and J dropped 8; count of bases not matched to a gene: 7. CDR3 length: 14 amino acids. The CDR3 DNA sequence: TGTGCCAGCAGCCGGACAGGGGGCGCTCGGGGCTACACCTTC. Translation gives CASSRTGGARGYTF.

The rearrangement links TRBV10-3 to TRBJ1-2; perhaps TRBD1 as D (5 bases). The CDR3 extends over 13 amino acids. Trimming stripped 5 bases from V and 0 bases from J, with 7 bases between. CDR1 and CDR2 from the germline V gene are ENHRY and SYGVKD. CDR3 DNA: TGTGCCATCAGTCGGGACGCTAACTATGGCTACACCTTC. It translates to CAISRDANYGYTF.

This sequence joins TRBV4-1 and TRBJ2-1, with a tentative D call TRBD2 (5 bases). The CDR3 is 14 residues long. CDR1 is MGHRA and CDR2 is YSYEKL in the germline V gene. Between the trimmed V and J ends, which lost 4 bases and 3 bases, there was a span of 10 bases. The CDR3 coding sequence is TGCGCCAGCAGCCCGAGGGTCCTCTACAATGAGCAGTTCTTC. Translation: CASSPRVLYNEQFF.

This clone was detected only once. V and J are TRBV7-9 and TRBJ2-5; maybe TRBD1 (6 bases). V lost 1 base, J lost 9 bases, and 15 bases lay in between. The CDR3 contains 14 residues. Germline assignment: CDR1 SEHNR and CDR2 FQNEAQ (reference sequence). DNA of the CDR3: TGTGCCAGCAGCTTAGGTTCAGGGGAGAGGGCCCAGTACTTC. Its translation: CASSLGSGERAQYF.

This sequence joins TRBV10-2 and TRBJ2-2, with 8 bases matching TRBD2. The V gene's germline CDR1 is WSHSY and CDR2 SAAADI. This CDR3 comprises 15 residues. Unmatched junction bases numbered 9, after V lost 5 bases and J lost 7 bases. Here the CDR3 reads CASSRQSGRIGELFF. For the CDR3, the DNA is TGCGCCAGCAGTCGACAGAGCGGGAGAATCGGGGAGCTGTTTTTT.

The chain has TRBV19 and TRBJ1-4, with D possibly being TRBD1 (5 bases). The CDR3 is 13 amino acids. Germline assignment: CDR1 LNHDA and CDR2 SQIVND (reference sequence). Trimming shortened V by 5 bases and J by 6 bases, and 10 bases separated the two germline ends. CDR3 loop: CASSVRADEKLFF. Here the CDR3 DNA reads TGTGCCAGTAGTGTCAGGGCGGATGAAAAACTGTTTTTT. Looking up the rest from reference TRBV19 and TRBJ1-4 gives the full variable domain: DGGITQSPKYLFRKEGQNVTLSCEQNLNHDAMYWYRQDPGQGLRLIYYSQIVNDFQKGDIAEGYSVSREKKESFPLTVTSAQKNPTAFYLCASSVRADEKLFFGSGTQLSVL.

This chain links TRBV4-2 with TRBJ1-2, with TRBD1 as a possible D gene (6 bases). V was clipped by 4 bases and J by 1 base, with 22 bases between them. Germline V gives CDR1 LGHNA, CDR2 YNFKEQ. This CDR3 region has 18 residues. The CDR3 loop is CASSLRETDRRHNYGYTF. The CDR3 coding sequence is TGTGCCAGCAGCCTCCGGGAGACGGACAGACGACATAACTATGGCTACACCTTC.

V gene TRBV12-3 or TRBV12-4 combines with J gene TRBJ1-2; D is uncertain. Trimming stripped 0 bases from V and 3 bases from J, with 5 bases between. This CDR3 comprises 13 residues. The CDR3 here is CASSLARYYGYTF. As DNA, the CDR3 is TGTGCCAGCAGTTTAGCGCGATACTATGGCTACACCTTC.

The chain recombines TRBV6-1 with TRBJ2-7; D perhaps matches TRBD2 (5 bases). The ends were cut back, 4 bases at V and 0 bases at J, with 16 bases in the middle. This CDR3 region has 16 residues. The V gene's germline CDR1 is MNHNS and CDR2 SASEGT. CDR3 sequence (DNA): TGTGCCAGCAGTGGTCTTCCGAGCGGTTTCTCCTACGAGCAGTACTTC. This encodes CASSGLPSGFSYEQYF.

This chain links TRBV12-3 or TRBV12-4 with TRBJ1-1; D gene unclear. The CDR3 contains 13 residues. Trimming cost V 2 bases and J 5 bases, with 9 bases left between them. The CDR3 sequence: CASSLSRGTEAFF. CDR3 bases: TGTGCCAGCAGTTTAAGTCGAGGGACTGAAGCTTTCTTT.

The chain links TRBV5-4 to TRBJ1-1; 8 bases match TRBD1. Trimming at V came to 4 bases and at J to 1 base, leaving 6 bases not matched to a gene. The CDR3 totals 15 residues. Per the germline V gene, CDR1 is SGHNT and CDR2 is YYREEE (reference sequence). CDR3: CASSGVGTGNTEAFF. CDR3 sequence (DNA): TGTGCCAGCAGCGGTGTTGGGACAGGGAACACTGAAGCTTTCTTT. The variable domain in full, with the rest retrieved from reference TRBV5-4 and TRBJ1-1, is ETGVTQSPTHLIKTRGQQVTLRCSSQSGHNTVSWYQQALGQGPQFIFQYYREEENGRGNFPPRFSGLQFPNYSSELNVNALELDDSALYLCASSGVGTGNTEAFFGQGTRLTVV.

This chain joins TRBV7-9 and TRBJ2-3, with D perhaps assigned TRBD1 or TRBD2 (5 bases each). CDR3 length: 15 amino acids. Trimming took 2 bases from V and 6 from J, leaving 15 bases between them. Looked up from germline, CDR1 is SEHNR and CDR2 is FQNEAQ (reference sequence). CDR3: CASSLRGTLPDTQYF. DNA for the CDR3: TGTGCCAGCAGCTTACGAGGGACCCTCCCGGATACGCAGTATTTT.

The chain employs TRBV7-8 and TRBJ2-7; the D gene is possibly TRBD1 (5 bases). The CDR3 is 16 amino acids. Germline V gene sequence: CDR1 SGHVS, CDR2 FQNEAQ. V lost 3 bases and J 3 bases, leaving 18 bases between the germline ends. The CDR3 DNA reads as TGTGCCAGCAGCTTTCGAGGCGGCAGGGAAAACTACGAGCAGTACTTC. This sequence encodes CASSFRGGRENYEQYF. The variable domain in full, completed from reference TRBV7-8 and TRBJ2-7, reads GAGVSQSPRYKVAKRGQDVALRCDPISGHVSLFWYQQALGQGPEFLTYFQNEAQLDKSGLPSDRFFAERPEGSVSTLKIQRTQQEDSAVYLCASSFRGGRENYEQYFGPGTRLTVT.

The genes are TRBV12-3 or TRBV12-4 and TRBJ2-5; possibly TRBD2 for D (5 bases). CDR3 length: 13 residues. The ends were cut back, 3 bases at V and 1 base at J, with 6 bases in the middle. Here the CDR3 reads CASSFGLQETQYF. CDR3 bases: TGTGCCAGCAGTTTTGGACTCCAAGAGACCCAGTACTTC.

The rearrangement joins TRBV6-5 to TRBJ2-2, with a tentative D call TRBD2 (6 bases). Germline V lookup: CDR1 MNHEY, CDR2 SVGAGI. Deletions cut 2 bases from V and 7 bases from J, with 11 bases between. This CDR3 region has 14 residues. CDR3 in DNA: TGTGCCAGCAGTTACCTCCCGCGGGGCGGGGAGCTGTTTTTT. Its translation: CASSYLPRGGELFF.

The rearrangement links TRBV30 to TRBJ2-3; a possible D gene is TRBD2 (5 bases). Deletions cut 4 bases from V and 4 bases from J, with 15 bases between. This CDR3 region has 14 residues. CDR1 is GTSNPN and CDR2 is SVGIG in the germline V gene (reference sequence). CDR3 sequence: CAWTDYPIADTQYF. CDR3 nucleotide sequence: TGTGCCTGGACTGACTACCCCATAGCAGATACGCAGTATTTT.

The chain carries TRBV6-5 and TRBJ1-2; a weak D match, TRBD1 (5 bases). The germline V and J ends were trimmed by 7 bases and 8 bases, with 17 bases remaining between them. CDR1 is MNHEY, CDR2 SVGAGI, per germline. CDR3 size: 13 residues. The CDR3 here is CASKQGWGVGYTF. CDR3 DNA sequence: TGTGCCAGCAAGCAAGGATGGGGCGTCGGCTACACCTTC.

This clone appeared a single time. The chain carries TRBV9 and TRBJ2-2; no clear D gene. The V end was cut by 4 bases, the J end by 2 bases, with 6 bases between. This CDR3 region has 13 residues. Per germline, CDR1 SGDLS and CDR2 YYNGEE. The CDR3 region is CASSLGNTGELFF. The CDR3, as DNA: TGTGCCAGCAGCCTGGGAAACACCGGGGAGCTGTTTTTT.

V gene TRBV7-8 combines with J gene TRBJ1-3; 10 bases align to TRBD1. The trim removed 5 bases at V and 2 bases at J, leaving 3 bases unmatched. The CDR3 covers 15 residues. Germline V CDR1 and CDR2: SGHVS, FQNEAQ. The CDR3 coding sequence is TGTGCCAGCAGCCCTGGGACAGGGGCTGGAAACACCATATATTTT. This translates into CASSPGTGAGNTIYF.

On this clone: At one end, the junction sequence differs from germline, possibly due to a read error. The CDR3 DNA reads TGTGCCAGCAGTGCTCGGACTAGCGGGAGGTACAATGATCAGTTCTTC. Protein sequence: CASSARTSGRYNDQFF. The chain links TRBV2 to TRBJ2-1, with 14 positions matching TRBD2. The CDR3 consists of 16 residues. CDR1 SNHLY and CDR2 FYNNEI come from the germline V gene.